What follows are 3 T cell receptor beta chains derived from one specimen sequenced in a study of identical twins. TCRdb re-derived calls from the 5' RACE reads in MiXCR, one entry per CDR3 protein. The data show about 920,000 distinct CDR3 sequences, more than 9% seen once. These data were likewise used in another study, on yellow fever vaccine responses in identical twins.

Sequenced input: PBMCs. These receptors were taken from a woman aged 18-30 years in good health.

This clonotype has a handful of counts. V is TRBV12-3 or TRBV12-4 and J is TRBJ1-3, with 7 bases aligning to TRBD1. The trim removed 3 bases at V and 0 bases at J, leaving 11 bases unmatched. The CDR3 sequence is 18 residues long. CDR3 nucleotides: TGTGCCAGCAGTTTGGCACGTACAGGGGCGAGCTCTGGAAACACCATATATTTT. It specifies CASSLARTGASSGNTIYF.

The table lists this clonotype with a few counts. The chain's CDR3 is CASSYGAPTEAFF. CDR3 nucleotide sequence: TGTGCCAGCAGTTACGGGGCCCCCACTGAAGCTTTCTTT. V and J are TRBV6-2 or TRBV6-3 and TRBJ1-1; TRBD1 might be the D (5 bases). The CDR3 has 13 amino acids. Germline V gives CDR1 MNHEY, CDR2 SVGEGT. Trimming left V 2 bases short and J 4 bases short, with 8 bases between.

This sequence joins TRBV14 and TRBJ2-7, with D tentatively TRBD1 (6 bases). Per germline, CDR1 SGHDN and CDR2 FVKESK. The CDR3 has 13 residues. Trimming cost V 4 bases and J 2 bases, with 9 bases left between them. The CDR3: CASSLGATYEQYF. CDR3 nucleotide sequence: TGTGCCAGCAGCCTGGGGGCCACCTACGAGCAGTACTTC.